The T cell receptor (beta chain) described here comes from a study of T cell clusters in autoimmune cytopenias. Each sample's input was 250 to 300 ng genomic DNA, some 34,000 genome equivalents. The CDR3 has 15 amino acids. Germline V gene sequence: CDR1 DFQATT, CDR2 SNEGSKA (reference sequence). TRB was amplified by touch-down multiplex PCR, primer pools A and B combined. TCRdb re-called the multiplex PCR reads and catalogs CDR3 proteins one per entry, DNA excluded. The table for this sample gives nearly 5,500 distinct CDR3 sequences. The data were also submitted as part of a second study, on T cell repertoires in aging, cancer and after chemotherapy. That study reports: Repeat sampling of healthy donors over several months to years showed clear clonal overlap. Untreated cancer patients had significantly lower blood TCR diversity than age-matched healthy donors. Rebound thymic output was suggested by rising median generation probability during chemotherapy in each cancer cohort.

The source of this sequence is a human donor in good health. The chain carries TRBV20-1 and TRBJ2-7; TCRdb reports TRBD2, a call that lacks DNA to check it against. The source material was peripheral blood. CDR3 sequence: CSAQRTSGRVGEQYF.